This is a list of T cell receptor beta chains from one sample in a study of T cells in localized non-small cell lung cancer. Here immunoSEQ multiplex PCR was the method, and the copy in TCRdb shows in-frame clones only, minus some. The table includes 1,400 or so clones, 16% detected once. Sequencing was performed on normal lung tissue next to the tumor, taken before any cancer treatment. These receptors all come from a woman aged 35-75 years with stage I lung adenocarcinoma. Both conserved end residues are part of each CDR3. Fields, in order: J gene, V gene, CDR3 protein.

TRBJ1-6,TRBV6-8,CASSTGQGASPLHF
TRBJ2-2,TRBV7-2,CASSFGAAGELFF
TRBJ1-1,TRBV19,CASTLGRGTEAFF
TRBJ1-5,TRBV4-1,CASSPAGGGNQPQHF
TRBJ2-1,TRBV11-3,CASSSLGGGAGEQFF
TRBJ1-5,TRBV30,CAWSQNLGRLPQHF
TRBJ2-1,TRBV11-3,CASSLFWGPNSLDNEQFF
TRBJ2-5,TRBV19,CASSSDPAAYQETQYF
TRBJ1-5,TRBV6-8,CASRYRGDNQPQHF
TRBJ2-3,TRBV11-3,CASSLGDTSSTDTQYF
TRBJ1-6,TRBV11-3,CASSLAEAGGTSPLHF
TRBJ2-3,TRBV19,CASSIVLGSDTQYF
TRBJ2-7,TRBV4-1,CASSQDQGPRNEQYF
TRBJ1-3,TRBV11-3,CASSLGYSSGNTIYF
TRBJ1-5,TRBV11-3,CASSPSGNSNQPQHF